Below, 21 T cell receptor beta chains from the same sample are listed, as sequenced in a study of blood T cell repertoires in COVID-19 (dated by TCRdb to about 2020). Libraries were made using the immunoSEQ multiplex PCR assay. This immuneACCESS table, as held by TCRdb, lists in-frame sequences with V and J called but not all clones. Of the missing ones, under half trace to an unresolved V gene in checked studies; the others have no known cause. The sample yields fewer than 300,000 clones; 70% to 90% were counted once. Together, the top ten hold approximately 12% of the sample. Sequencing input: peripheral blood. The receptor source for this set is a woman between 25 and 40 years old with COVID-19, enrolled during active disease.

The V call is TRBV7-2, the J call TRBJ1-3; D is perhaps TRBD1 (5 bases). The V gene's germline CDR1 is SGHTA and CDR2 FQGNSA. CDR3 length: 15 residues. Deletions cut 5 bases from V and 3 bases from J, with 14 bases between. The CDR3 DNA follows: TGTGCCAGCAGCCCCCGGTGGGGGGTTGGAAACACCATATATTTT. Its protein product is CASSPRWGVGNTIYF.

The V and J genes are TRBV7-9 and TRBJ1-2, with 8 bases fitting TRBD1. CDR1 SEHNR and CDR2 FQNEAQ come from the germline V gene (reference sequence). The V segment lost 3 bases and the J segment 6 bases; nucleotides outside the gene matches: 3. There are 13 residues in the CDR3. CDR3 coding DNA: TGTGCCAGCAGCTTTTCAGGGGGCAATGGCTACACCTTC. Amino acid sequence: CASSFSGGNGYTF.

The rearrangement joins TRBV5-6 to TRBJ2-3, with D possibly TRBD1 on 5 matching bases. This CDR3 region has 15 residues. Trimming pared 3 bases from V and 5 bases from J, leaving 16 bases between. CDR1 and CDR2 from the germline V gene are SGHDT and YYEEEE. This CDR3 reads CASSWDQGTLDTQYF. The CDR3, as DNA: TGTGCCAGCAGCTGGGATCAGGGTACCTTAGATACGCAGTATTTT.

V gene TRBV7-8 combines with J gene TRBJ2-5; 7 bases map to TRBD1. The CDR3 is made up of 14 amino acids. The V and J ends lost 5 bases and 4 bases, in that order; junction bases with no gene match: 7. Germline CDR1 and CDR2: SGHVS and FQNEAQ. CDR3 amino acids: CASSQSRDRETQYF. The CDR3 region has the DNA TGTGCCAGCAGCCAATCCCGGGACAGAGAGACCCAGTACTTC.

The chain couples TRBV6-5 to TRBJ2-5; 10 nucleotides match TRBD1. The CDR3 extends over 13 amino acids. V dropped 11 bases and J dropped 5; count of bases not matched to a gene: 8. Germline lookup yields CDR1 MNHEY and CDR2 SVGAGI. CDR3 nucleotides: TGTGCCGCCCGGGACAGGGGATGGGAGACCCAGTACTTC. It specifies CAARDRGWETQYF.

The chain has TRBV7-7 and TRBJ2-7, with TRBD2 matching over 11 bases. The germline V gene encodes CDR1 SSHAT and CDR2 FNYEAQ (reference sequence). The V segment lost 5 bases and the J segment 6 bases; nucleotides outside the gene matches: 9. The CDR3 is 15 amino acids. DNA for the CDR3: TGTGCCAGCAGCCCTACTAGCGGGGGCCTCGGCGAGCAGTACTTC. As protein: CASSPTSGGLGEQYF. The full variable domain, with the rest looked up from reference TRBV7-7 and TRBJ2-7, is GAGVSQSPRYKVTKRGQDVTLRCDPISSHATLYWYQQALGQGPEFLTYFNYEAQPDKSGLPSDRFSAERPEGSISTLTIQRTEQRDSAMYRCASSPTSGGLGEQYFGPGTRLTVT.

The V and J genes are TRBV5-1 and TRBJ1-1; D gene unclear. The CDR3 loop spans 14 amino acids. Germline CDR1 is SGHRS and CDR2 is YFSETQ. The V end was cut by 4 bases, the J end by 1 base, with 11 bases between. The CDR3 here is CASSHGRGNTEAFF. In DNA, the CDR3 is TGCGCCAGCAGCCATGGACGGGGGAACACTGAAGCTTTCTTT.

In DNA form, the CDR3 reads TGTGCCAGCAGTTTAGGGGGGGCTAGGGACGAGCAGTACTTC. Amino acids: CASSLGGARDEQYF. This rearrangement joins TRBV27 to TRBJ2-7; TRBD2 might be the D (7 bases). V lost 2 bases and J lost 5, with 13 bases in between. The CDR3 totals 14 residues. From germline, CDR1 is MNHEY and CDR2 SMNVEV (reference sequence).

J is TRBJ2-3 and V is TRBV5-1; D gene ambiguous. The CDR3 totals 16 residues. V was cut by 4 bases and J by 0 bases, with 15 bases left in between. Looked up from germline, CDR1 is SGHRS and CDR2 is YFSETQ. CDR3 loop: CASSPVATPSTDTQYF. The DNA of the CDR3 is TGCGCCAGCAGCCCGGTCGCCACCCCGAGCACAGATACGCAGTATTTT.

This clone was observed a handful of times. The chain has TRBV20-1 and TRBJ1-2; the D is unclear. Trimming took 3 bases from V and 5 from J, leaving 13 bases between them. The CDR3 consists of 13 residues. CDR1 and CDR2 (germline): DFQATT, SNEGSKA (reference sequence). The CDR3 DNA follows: TGCAGTGCTAGTGAAGGAGGGTATTATGGCTACACCTTC. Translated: CSASEGGYYGYTF.

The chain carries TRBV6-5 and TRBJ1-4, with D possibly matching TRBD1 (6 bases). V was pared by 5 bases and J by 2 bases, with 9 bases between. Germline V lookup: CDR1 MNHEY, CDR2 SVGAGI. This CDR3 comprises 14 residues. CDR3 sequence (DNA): TGTGCCAGCAGTCGACAGGTGACTAATGAAAAACTGTTTTTT. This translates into CASSRQVTNEKLFF.

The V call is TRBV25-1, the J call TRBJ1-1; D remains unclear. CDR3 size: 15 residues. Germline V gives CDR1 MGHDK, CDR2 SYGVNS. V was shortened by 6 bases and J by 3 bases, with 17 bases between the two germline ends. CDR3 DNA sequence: TGTGCCAGCAGCTCCGCGGAGGTTGGGGACACTGAAGCTTTCTTT. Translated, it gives CASSSAEVGDTEAFF.

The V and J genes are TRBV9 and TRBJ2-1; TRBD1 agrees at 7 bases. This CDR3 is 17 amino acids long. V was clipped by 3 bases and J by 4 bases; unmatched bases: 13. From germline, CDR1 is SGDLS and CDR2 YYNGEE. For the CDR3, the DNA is TGTGCCAGCAGCGCTCGAACCGGGACAGCCCGTTACAATGAGCAGTTCTTC. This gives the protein CASSARTGTARYNEQFF.

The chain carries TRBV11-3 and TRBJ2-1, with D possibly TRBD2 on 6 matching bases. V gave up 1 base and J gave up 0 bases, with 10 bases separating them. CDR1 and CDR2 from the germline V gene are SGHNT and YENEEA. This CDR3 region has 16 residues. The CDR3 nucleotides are TGTGCCAGCAGCTTAGGGTCCGGGGGCTCCTACAATGAGCAGTTCTTC. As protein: CASSLGSGGSYNEQFF.

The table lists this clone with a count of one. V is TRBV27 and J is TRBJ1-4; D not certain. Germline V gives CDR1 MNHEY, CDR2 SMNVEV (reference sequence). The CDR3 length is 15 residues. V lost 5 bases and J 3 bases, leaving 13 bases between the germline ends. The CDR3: CASSRFAGSNEKLFF. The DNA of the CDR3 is TGTGCCAGCAGTAGGTTTGCGGGGTCTAATGAAAAACTGTTTTTT. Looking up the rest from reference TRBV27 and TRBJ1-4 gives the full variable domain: EAQVTQNPRYLITVTGKKLTVTCSQNMNHEYMSWYRQDPGLGLRQIYYSMNVEVTDKGDVPEGYKVSRKEKRNFPLILESPSPNQTSLYFCASSRFAGSNEKLFFGSGTQLSVL.

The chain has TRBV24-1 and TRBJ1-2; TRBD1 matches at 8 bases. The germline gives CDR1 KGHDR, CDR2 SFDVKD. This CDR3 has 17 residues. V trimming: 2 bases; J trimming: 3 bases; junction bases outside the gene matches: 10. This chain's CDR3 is CATSDSRGQGMDYGYTF. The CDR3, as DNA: TGTGCCACCAGTGATTCAAGAGGACAGGGTATGGACTATGGCTACACCTTC.

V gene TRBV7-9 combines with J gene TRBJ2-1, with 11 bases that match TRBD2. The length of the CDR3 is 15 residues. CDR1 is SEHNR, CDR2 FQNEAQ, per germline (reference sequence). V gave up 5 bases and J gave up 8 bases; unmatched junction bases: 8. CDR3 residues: CASSKLAGEGDEQFF. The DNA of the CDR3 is TGTGCCAGCAGCAAACTAGCGGGGGAGGGGGATGAGCAGTTCTTC.

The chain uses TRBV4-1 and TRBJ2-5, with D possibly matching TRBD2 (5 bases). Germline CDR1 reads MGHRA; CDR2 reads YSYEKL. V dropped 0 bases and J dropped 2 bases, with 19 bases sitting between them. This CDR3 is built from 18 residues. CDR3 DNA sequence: TGCGCCAGCAGCCAAGATGTTTACCGGGGAGTGGGACAAGAGACCCAGTACTTC. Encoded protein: CASSQDVYRGVGQETQYF.

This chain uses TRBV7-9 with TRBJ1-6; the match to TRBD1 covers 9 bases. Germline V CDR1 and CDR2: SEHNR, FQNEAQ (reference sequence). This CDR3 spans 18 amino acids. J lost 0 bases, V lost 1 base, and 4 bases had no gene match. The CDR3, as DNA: TGTGCCAGCAGCTTAGAGGGACAGGGCATCTCCTATAATTCACCCCTCCACTTT. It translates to CASSLEGQGISYNSPLHF.

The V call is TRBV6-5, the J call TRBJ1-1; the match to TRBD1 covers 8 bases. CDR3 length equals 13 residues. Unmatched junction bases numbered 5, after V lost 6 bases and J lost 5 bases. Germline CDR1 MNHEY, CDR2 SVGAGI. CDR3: CASRAGQVTEAFF. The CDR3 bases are TGTGCCAGCAGGGCGGGACAGGTGACTGAAGCTTTCTTT.

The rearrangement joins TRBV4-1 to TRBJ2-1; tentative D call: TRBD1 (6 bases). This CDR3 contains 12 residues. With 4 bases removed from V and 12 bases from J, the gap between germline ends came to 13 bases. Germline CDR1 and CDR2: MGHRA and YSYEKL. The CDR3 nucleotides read TGCGCCAGCAGCCTCAAGGGGGAAGGGCAGTTCTTC. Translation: CASSLKGEGQFF.